One and the same sample provided the 24 T cell receptor beta chains below, sequenced in a study of T cell responses to AZD1222 COVID-19 vaccine. Libraries were prepared by immunoSEQ multiplex PCR; TCRdb keeps only in-frame clonotypes and omits some of them. There are some 150,000 clones in the sample; roughly 89% occur only once, and around 1.7% lies in the top ten. The sample consisted of peripheral blood, taken 28 days after the second AZD1222 dose. These receptors all come from an adult who received the AZD1222 COVID-19 vaccine.

The chain combines TRBV24-1 with TRBJ1-2; the D gene is possibly TRBD1 (5 bases). Germline CDR1 is KGHDR and CDR2 is SFDVKD. V gave up 2 bases and J gave up 6 bases, with 15 bases separating them. The CDR3 loop spans 15 amino acids. CDR3 loop: CATSDWGSSIHGYTF. In DNA form, the CDR3 reads TGTGCCACCAGTGATTGGGGCAGTTCTATTCATGGCTACACCTTC.

The rearrangement joins TRBV6-2 or TRBV6-3 to TRBJ1-5; D is ambiguous. CDR3 length: 13 residues. Between the trimmed V and J ends, which lost 5 bases and 0 bases, there was a span of 5 bases. Germline values: CDR1 MNHEY, CDR2 SVGEGT. The CDR3 is CASSLDSNQPQHF. CDR3 coding DNA: TGTGCCAGCAGTCTAGATAGCAATCAGCCCCAGCATTTT.

The CDR3 DNA reads as TGTGCCACCAGCAGAGATAGAAATGAGCAGTTCTTC. Encoded protein: CATSRDRNEQFF. This chain joins TRBV15 and TRBJ2-1, with D hard to call. V was shortened by 0 bases and J by 7 bases, with 4 bases between the two germline ends. The germline gives CDR1 LNHNV, CDR2 YYDKDF (reference sequence). The CDR3 covers 12 residues.

The J gene is TRBJ2-1, the V gene TRBV18; TRBD2 aligns across 10 bases. The germline gives CDR1 KGHSH, CDR2 LQKENI. After removal of 3 bases from V and 8 bases from J, the junction contained 10 bases not matched to a gene. The length of the CDR3 is 16 residues. For the CDR3, the DNA is TGTGCCAGCTCACCCTGGAGGCTAGCGGGAGAGGATGAGCAGTTCTTC. Translating it yields CASSPWRLAGEDEQFF.

This rearrangement joins TRBV5-5 to TRBJ1-1; D unresolved. The CDR3 runs 14 residues. V lost 0 bases and J 1 base, leaving 7 bases between the germline ends. CDR1 is SGHKS and CDR2 is YYEKEE in the germline V gene (reference sequence). Written as DNA, the CDR3 is TGTGCCAGCAGCTTGGGGACTCGGAACACTGAAGCTTTCTTT. Translation: CASSLGTRNTEAFF.

V gene TRBV6-2 or TRBV6-3 combines with J gene TRBJ1-2; possible D gene TRBD1, 6 bases. There are 13 residues in the CDR3. The V end was cut by 4 bases, the J end by 8 bases, with 14 bases between. Germline V gene lookup returns CDR1 MNHEY and CDR2 SVGEGT. This CDR3 reads CASSSPDRNGYTF. The CDR3 nucleotides read TGTGCCAGCAGTTCCCCGGACAGAAACGGCTACACCTTC.

J is TRBJ2-3 and V is TRBV11-1; D could derive from TRBD1 or TRBD2 (5 bases each). Trimming removed 5 bases at V and 0 bases at J, with 12 bases between. The germline CDR1 and CDR2 sequences are SGHAT and FQDESV (reference sequence). The CDR3 consists of 15 residues. In nucleotides, the CDR3 is TGTGCCAGCAGCCCCCGCGAGGGGAGCACAGATACGCAGTATTTT. Its protein is CASSPREGSTDTQYF. The full variable domain, rest sourced from reference TRBV11-1 and TRBJ2-3, is EAEVAQSPRYKITEKSQAVAFWCDPISGHATLYWYRQILGQGPELLVQFQDESVVDDSQLPKDRFSAERLKGVDSTLKIQPAELGDSAMYLCASSPREGSTDTQYFGPGTRLTVL.

V is TRBV6-6 and J is TRBJ2-7, with D possibly TRBD1 on 5 matching bases. The CDR3 is 15 amino acids. CDR1 and CDR2 (germline): MNHNY, SVGAGI (reference sequence). Trimming shortened V by 6 bases and J by 4 bases, and 19 bases separated the two germline ends. CDR3 residues: CASSPRGKGQYEQYF. CDR3 DNA sequence: TGTGCCAGCAGCCCTAGGGGAAAGGGGCAATACGAGCAGTACTTC.

The chain links TRBV5-5 to TRBJ2-3, with D tentatively TRBD1 or TRBD2 (6 bases each). CDR1 SGHKS and CDR2 YYEKEE come from the germline V gene (reference sequence). The germline V and J ends were trimmed by 2 bases and 6 bases, with 16 bases remaining between them. The CDR3 is made up of 15 amino acids. The chain's CDR3 is CASSFHGGAGDTQYF. For the CDR3, the DNA is TGTGCCAGCAGCTTCCACGGGGGCGCAGGGGATACGCAGTATTTT.

The rearrangement links TRBV12-5 to TRBJ1-1; 8 positions match TRBD1. Germline V CDR1 and CDR2: LGHNT, FRNRAP. The CDR3 loop spans 17 amino acids. The V gene end was trimmed by 1 base and the J gene end by 0 bases; junction bases not matched to a gene: 7. The CDR3 reads CASGLATRQGLNTEAFF. The CDR3, as DNA: TGTGCTAGTGGTTTGGCGACCAGACAGGGGTTGAACACTGAAGCTTTCTTT.

V is TRBV5-1 and J is TRBJ1-5, with 7 bases matching TRBD1. The germline V gene encodes CDR1 SGHRS and CDR2 YFSETQ. Losses at the gene ends were 2 bases for V and 0 bases for J; bases not matched to a gene: 11. There are 18 residues in the CDR3. CDR3 region: CASSLKPTGMDSNQPQHF. As DNA, the CDR3 is TGCGCCAGCAGCTTAAAACCGACAGGGATGGATAGCAATCAGCCCCAGCATTTT.

The V call is TRBV30, the J call TRBJ1-1; the D is unclear. CDR1 and CDR2 from the germline V gene are GTSNPN and SVGIG (reference sequence). The CDR3 loop spans 11 amino acids. Trimming removed 2 bases at V and 4 bases at J, with 5 bases between. For the CDR3, the DNA is TGTGCCTGGAGTTTGGTCACTGAAGCTTTCTTT. This gives the protein CAWSLVTEAFF.

This clone came up once. The gene calls are TRBV6-5 and TRBJ1-2; maybe TRBD1 (6 bases). The germline V gene has CDR1 MNHEY and CDR2 SVGAGI. The CDR3 loop spans 12 amino acids. V was trimmed by 8 bases and J by 8 bases, leaving 15 bases between them. Written as DNA, the CDR3 is TGTGCCAGCGCTGGTGGGGGCCGGGGCTACACCTTC. Protein product: CASAGGGRGYTF.

The chain has TRBV29-1 and TRBJ1-5, with TRBD1 as a possible D gene (5 bases). Germline V gene lookup returns CDR1 SQVTM and CDR2 ANQGSEA. The germline V and J ends were trimmed by 4 bases and 1 base, with 8 bases remaining between them. The CDR3 sequence is 13 residues long. CDR3 DNA: TGCAGCGTTGCCGGGGGAAGCAATCAGCCCCAGCATTTT. Amino acid sequence: CSVAGGSNQPQHF. Combining the CDR3 with reference TRBV29-1 and TRBJ1-5 gives the whole variable domain SAVISQKPSRDICQRGTSLTIQCQVDSQVTMMFWYRQQPGQSLTLIATANQGSEATYESGFVIDKFPISRPNLTFSTLTVSNMSPEDSSIYLCSVAGGSNQPQHFGDGTRLSIL.

The gene calls are TRBV2 and TRBJ2-1, with D possibly called TRBD1 or TRBD2 (5 bases each). This CDR3 comprises 14 residues. Germline loops: CDR1 SNHLY, CDR2 FYNNEI. Trimming removed 3 bases from V and 6 bases from J, with 12 bases in between. The CDR3 DNA follows: TGTGCCAGCAGTGAGCTGGGGGTTGGCAATGAGCAGTTCTTC. It codes for CASSELGVGNEQFF.

This clone was detected a few times. The chain combines TRBV7-9 with TRBJ2-7, with D possibly being TRBD2 (5 bases). Germline lookup yields CDR1 SEHNR and CDR2 FQNEAQ (reference sequence). V was pared by 1 base and J by 5 bases, with 12 bases between. The CDR3 contains 14 residues. The CDR3 DNA is TGTGCCAGCAGCTTAGGGCAGGACTTCCACGAGCAGTACTTC. This codes for CASSLGQDFHEQYF.

The V and J genes are TRBV24-1 and TRBJ1-1; D might be TRBD1 (6 bases). Trimming removed 2 bases at V and 8 bases at J, with 8 bases between. This CDR3 region has 12 residues. Germline values: CDR1 KGHDR, CDR2 SFDVKD. CDR3 sequence: CATSDYGTEAFF. DNA for the CDR3: TGTGCCACCAGTGATTATGGGACAGAAGCTTTCTTT.

V is TRBV18 and J is TRBJ2-7; possible D gene TRBD1, 6 bases. V lost 2 bases, J lost 0 bases, and 8 bases lay in between. This CDR3 contains 14 residues. Germline V CDR1 and CDR2: KGHSH, LQKENI. CDR3 DNA sequence: TGTGCCAGCTCACCAGACAGGAGCTCCTACGAGCAGTACTTC. This gives the protein CASSPDRSSYEQYF.

The chain uses TRBV5-1 and TRBJ1-2; D gene unclear. CDR1 is SGHRS, CDR2 YFSETQ, per germline. The CDR3 contains 14 residues. V lost 0 bases, J lost 7 bases, and 13 bases lay in between. CDR3: CASSLDVGIGGYTF. In DNA form, the CDR3 reads TGCGCCAGCAGCTTGGATGTGGGAATTGGTGGCTACACCTTC.

The chain combines TRBV28 with TRBJ2-7; either TRBD1 or TRBD2 may fit D (6 bases each). The CDR3 contains 14 residues. The V gene lost 6 bases and the J gene lost 6 bases, with 18 bases spanning the gap. Germline values: CDR1 MDHEN, CDR2 SYDVKM. CDR3 coding DNA: TGTGCCAGCAGCACCCCGAAGGGGGGCTCCGAGCAGTACTTC. It translates to CASSTPKGGSEQYF.

This chain links TRBV30 with TRBJ2-3; D is unclear. The CDR3 extends over 15 amino acids. In germline, CDR1 is GTSNPN, CDR2 SVGIG (reference sequence). With 1 base removed from V and 0 bases from J, the gap between germline ends came to 11 bases. This chain's CDR3 is CAWSAGMTSTDTQYF. The CDR3 nucleotides read TGTGCCTGGAGTGCCGGCATGACTAGCACAGATACGCAGTATTTT.

The rearrangement joins TRBV19 to TRBJ2-7; TRBD1 agrees at 8 bases. Germline CDR1 reads LNHDA; CDR2 reads SQIVND (reference sequence). Trimming removed 1 base from V and 2 bases from J; junction bases left unmatched: 1. This CDR3 spans 14 amino acids. CDR3 loop: CASSIAQGAYEQYF. The CDR3 DNA reads TGTGCCAGTAGTATAGCACAGGGGGCCTACGAGCAGTACTTC.

This clone occurred a few times. This sequence joins TRBV10-3 and TRBJ2-3; D is unclear. V was trimmed by 3 bases and J by 4 bases, leaving 8 bases between them. The CDR3 runs 13 residues. CDR1 ENHRY and CDR2 SYGVKD come from the germline V gene. CDR3 DNA: TGTGCCATCAGTGACCAAGCACCAGATACGCAGTATTTT. Translated, it gives CAISDQAPDTQYF.

The chain couples TRBV6-5 to TRBJ1-3, with D possibly being TRBD1 (5 bases). CDR1 MNHEY and CDR2 SVGAGI come from the germline V gene. The CDR3 consists of 15 residues. V lost 7 bases and J lost 0, with 13 bases in between. CDR3 DNA sequence: TGTGCCAGCATCTGGGGCGCAAACTCTGGAAACACCATATATTTT. Its translation is CASIWGANSGNTIYF.